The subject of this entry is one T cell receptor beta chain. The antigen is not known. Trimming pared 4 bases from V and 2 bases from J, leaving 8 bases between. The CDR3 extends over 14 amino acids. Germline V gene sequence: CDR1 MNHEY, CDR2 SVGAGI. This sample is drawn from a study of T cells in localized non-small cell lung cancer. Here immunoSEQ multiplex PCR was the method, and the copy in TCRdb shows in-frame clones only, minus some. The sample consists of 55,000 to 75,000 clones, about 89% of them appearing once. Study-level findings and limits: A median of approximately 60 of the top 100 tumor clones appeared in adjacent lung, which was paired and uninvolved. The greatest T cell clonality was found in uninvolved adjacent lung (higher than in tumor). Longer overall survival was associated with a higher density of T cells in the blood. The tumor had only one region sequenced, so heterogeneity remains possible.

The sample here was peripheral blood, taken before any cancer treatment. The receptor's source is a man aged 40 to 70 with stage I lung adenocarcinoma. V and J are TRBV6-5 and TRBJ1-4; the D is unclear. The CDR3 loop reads CASSWTETNEKLFF. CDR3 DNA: TGTGCCAGCAGTTGGACTGAGACTAATGAAAAACTGTTTTTT.